This T cell receptor beta chain comes out of a study of PD-1 blockade in classical Hodgkin lymphoma. Study observations and caveats: Relapsed/refractory patients reportedly had the lowest baseline TCR diversity, below newly diagnosed patients, who were below healthy donors. Repertoire difference causes, possibly disease activity or prior therapy, remain undefined. CD4+ TCR diversity rose significantly by C4D1, and CD8+ TCR diversity did not.

Trimming left V 4 bases short and J 3 bases short, with 9 bases between. CDR1 is MNHEY and CDR2 is SMNVEV in the germline V gene (reference sequence). CDR3 length: 13 amino acids. On this clone itself: What it binds is unknown.

The time point was: cycle 4 day 1 (C4D1), after five to seven weeks of nivolumab. Every one of the patients relapsed after autologous stem cell transplantation (brentuximab vedotin exposure was variable). Complete response, partial response or progressive disease were the best responses. Some clones are missing from TCRdb's copy, which holds only in-frame ones; the method was immunoSEQ multiplex PCR. The sample carries approximately 89,000 clones, approximately 83% recorded once. The chain has TRBV27 and TRBJ1-1; the D is unclear. Sequences were derived from peripheral blood mononuclear cells (PBMCs), sampled before the fourth cycle of nivolumab. The receptor was derived from a human donor with classical Hodgkin lymphoma. CDR3 sequence: CASSSYRDTEAFF. The CDR3 DNA reads TGTGCCAGCAGTTCCTACAGAGACACTGAAGCTTTCTTT.